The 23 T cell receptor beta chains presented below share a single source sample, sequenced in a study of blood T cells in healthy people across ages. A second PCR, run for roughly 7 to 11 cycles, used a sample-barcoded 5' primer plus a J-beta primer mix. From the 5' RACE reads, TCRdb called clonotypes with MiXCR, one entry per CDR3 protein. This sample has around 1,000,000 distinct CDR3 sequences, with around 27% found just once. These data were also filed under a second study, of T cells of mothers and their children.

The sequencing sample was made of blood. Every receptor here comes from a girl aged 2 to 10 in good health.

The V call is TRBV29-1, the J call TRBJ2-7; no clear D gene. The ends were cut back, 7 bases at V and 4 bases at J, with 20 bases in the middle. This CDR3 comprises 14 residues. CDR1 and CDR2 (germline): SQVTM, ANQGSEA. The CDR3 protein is CSALVGPIPYEQYF. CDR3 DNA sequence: TGCAGCGCGTTGGTCGGCCCTATTCCTTACGAGCAGTACTTC.

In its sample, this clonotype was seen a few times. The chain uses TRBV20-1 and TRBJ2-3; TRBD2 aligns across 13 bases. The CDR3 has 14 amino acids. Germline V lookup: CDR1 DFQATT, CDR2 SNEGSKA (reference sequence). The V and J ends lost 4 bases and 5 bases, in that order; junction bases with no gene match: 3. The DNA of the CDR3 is TGCAGTGCTACCGGACTAGCGGGAGAAGATACGCAGTATTTT. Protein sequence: CSATGLAGEDTQYF.

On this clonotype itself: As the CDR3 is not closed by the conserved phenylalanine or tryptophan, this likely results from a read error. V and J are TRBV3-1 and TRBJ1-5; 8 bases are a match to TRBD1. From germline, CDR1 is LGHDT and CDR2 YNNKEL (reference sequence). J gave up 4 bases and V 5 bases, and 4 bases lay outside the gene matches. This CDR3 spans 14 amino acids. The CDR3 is CASSDRGGNQPQHL. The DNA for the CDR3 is TGTGCCAGCAGCGACAGGGGTGGGAATCAGCCCCAGCATCTT.

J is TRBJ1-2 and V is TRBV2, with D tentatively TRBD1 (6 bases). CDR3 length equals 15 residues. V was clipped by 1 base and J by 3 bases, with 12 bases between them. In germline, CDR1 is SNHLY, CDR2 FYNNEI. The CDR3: CASSEGQVMDYGYTF. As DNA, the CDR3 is TGTGCCAGCAGTGAAGGACAGGTGATGGACTATGGCTACACCTTC. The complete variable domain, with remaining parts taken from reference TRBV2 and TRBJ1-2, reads EPEVTQTPSHQVTQMGQEVILRCVPISNHLYFYWYRQILGQKVEFLVSFYNNEISEKSEIFDDQFSVERPDGSNFTLKIRSTKLEDSAMYFCASSEGQVMDYGYTFGSGTRLTVV.

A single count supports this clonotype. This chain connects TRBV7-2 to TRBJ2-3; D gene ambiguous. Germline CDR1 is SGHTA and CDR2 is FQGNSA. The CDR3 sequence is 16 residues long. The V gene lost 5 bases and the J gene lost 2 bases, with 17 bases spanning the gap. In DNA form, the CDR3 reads TGTGCCAGCAGCCCCATGGGCGGTGCGACCACAGATACGCAGTATTTT. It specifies CASSPMGGATTDTQYF. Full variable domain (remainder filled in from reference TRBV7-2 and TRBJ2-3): GAGVSQSPSNKVTEKGKDVELRCDPISGHTALYWYRQSLGQGLEFLIYFQGNSAPDKSGLPSDRFSAERTGGSVSTLTIQRTQQEDSAVYLCASSPMGGATTDTQYFGPGTRLTVL.

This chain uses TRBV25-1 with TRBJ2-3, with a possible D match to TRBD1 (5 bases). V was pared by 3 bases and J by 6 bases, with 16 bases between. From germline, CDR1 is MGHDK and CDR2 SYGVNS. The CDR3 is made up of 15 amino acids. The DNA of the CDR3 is TGTGCCAGCAGTGATACGGGCAGGGTTGCGGATACGCAGTATTTT. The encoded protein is CASSDTGRVADTQYF.

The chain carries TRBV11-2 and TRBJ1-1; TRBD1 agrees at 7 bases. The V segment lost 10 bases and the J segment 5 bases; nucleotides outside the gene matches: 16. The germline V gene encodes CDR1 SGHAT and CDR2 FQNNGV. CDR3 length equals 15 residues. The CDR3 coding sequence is TGTGCCACAACCCGAAACAGGGGAGAAGAAACTGAAGCTTTCTTT. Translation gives CATTRNRGEETEAFF.

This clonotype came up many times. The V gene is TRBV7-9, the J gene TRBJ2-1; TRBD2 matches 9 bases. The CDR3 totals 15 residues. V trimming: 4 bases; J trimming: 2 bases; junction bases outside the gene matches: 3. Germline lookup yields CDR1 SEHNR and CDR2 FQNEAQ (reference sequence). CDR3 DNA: TGTGCCAGCAGCTCGCTAGCGGGAACCTACAATGAGCAGTTCTTC. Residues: CASSSLAGTYNEQFF.

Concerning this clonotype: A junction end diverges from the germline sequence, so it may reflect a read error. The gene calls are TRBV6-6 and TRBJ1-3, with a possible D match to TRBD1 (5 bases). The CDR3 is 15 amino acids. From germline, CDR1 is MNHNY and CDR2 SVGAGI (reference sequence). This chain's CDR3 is CASSYPRGPGNTIYF. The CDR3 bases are TGCGCCAGCAGTTACCCGAGGGGTCCAGGAAACACCATATATTTT.

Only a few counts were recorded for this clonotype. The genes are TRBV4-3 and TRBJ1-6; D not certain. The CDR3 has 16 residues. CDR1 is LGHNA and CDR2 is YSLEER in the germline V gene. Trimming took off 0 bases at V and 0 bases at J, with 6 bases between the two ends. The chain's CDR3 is CASSQEWRSYNSPLHF. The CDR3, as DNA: TGCGCCAGCAGCCAAGAGTGGCGCTCCTATAATTCACCCCTCCACTTT.

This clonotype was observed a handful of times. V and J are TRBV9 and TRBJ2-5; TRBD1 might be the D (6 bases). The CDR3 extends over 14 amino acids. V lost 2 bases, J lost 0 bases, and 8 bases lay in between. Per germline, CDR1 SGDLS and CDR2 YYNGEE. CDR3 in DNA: TGTGCCAGCAGCGTGGGACACCACCAAGAGACCCAGTACTTC. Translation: CASSVGHHQETQYF.

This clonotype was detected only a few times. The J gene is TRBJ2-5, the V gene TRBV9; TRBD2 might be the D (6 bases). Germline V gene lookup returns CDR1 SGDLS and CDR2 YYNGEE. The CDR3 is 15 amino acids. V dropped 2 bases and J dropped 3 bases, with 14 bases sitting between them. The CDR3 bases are TGTGCCAGCAGCGTTACCGGGAGTGGGAAAGAGACCCAGTACTTC. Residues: CASSVTGSGKETQYF.

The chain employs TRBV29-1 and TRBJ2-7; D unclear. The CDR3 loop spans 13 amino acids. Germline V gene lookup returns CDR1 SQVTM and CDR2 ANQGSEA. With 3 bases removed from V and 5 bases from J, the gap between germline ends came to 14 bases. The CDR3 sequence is CSVEQQSSNEQYF. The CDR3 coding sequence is TGCAGCGTTGAGCAACAGAGTAGCAACGAGCAGTACTTC.

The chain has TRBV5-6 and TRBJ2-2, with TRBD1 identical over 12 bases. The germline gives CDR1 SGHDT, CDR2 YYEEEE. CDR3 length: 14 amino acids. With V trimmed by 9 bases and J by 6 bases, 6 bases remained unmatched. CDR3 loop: CATKGTGGPGELFF. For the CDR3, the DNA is TGTGCCACCAAGGGGACAGGGGGCCCCGGGGAGCTGTTTTTT.

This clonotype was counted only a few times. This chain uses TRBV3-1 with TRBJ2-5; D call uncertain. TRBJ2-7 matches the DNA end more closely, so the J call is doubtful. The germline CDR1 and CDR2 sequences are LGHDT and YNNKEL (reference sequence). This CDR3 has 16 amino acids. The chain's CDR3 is CASSQDLTDSPYEQYF. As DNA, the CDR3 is TGTGCCAGCAGCCAAGATTTAACAGACTCACCCTACGAGCAGTACTTC.

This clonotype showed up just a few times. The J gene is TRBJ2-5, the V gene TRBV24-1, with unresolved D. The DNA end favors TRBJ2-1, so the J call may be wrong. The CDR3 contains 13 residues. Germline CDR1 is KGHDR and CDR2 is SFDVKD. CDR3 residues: CATSDSQSYEQFF. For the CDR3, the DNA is TGTGCCACCAGTGATTCCCAGTCTTATGAGCAGTTCTTC.

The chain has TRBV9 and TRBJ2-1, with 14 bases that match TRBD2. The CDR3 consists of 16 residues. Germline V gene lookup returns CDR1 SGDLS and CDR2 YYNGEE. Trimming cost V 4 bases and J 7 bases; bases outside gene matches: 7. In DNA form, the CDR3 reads TGTGCCAGCAGCCTATTGGGACTAGCGGGAGTTAATGAGCAGTTCTTC. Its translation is CASSLLGLAGVNEQFF.

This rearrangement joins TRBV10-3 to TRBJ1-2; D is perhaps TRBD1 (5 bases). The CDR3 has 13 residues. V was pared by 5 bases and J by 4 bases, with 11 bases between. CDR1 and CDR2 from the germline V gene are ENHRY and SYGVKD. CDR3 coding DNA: TGTGCCATCAGTAAGGGGTCTTCCTATGGCTACACCTTC. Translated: CAISKGSSYGYTF.

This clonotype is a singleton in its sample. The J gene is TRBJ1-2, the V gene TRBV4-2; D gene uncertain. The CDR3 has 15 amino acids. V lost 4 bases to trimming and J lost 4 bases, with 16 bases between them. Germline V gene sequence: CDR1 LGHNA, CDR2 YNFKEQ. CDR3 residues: CASSPDATASYGYTF. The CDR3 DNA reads TGTGCCAGCAGCCCCGACGCGACCGCTAGCTATGGCTACACCTTC.

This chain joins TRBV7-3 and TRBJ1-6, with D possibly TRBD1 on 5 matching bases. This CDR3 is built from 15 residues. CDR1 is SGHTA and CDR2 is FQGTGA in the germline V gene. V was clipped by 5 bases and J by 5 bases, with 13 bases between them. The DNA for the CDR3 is TGTGCCAGCAGCACCCCCGGGGCCGATAATTCACCCCTCCACTTT. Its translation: CASSTPGADNSPLHF. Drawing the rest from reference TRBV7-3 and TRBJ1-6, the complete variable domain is GAGVSQTPSNKVTEKGKYVELRCDPISGHTALYWYRQSLGQGPEFLIYFQGTGAADDSGLPNDRFFAVRPEGSVSTLKIQRTERGDSAVYLCASSTPGADNSPLHFGNGTRLTVT.

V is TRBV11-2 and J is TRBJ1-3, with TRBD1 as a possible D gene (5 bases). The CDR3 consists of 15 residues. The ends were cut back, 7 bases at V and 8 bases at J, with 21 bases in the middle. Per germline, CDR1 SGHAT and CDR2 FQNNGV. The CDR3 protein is CASTSFPGDEDTIYF. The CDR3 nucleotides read TGTGCCAGCACCTCTTTCCCGGGGGATGAAGACACCATATATTTT.

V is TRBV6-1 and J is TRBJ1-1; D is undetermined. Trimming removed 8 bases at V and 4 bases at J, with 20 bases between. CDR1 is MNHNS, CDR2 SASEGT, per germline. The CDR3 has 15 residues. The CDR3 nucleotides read TGTGCCAGCCACTTCCCATCGTTCCCTTCCACTGAAGCTTTCTTT. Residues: CASHFPSFPSTEAFF.

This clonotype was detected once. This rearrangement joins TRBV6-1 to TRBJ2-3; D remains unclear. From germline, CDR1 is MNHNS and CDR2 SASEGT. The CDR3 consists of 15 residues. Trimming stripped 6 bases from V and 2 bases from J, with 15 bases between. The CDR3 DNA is TGTGCCAGCAGGGGCCCGGCCTGGGTCACAGATACGCAGTATTTT. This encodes CASRGPAWVTDTQYF.